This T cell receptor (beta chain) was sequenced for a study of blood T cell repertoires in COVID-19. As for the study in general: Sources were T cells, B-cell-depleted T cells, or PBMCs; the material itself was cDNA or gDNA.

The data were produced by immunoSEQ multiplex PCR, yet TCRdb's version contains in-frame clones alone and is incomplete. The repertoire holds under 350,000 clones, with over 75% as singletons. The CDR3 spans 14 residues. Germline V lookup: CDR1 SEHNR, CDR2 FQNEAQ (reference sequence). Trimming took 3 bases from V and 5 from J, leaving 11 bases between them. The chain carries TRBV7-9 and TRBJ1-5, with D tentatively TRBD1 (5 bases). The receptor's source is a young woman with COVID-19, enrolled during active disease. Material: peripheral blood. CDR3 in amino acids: CASSFGGVDQPQHF. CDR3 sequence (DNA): TGTGCCAGCAGCTTCGGGGGAGTGGATCAGCCCCAGCATTTT.